This T cell receptor beta chain is from a study of T cells after yellow fever vaccination (dated by TCRdb to about 2019). Notes on the research overall: The SMART-Seq v4 Ultra Low Input RNA kit was used to prepare libraries from fractions with low cell numbers. Bulk TCR alpha and beta repertoires were sequenced longitudinally to track T-cell clones before and after primary and booster YFV17D yellow fever vaccination. Two healthy male donors, one aged 18 to 29 and one aged 30 to 40 years, were included in the cohort. Blood samples were taken at several timepoints before and after primary and secondary immunization, and bulk PBMC replicates and cell subsets were isolated.

What the study reported, not specific to this receptor: FACS-sorted repertoires could contain abundant contaminating clonotypes from the bulk population, so computational filtering was required. The secondary T-cell response was found to be weaker but faster than the primary response, with a peak reached on day 5 rather than on day 15. Because the study included only a couple of donors, the extent to which the findings can be generalized is limited. After the booster, most of the clones that had expanded following primary vaccination were detected again (almost 98% of CD4 and 80% to 90% of CD8), which suggests that memory was broadly maintained. A small share of clonotypes occurred in both CD4 and CD8 compartments, likely arising from convergent recombination.

The instrument was an Illumina NovaSeq 6000. TCR cDNA was synthesized by 5'RACE template switching, through which a universal primer site and unique molecular identifiers were introduced. Priming for cDNA synthesis came from both the TCR alpha and TCR beta constant segments. Library amplification used two PCR steps, and the second PCR step added sample barcodes and sequencing adapters. Sequencing of libraries was performed on Illumina HiSeq 2500 (2x100 bp) or NovaSeq (2x150 bp). On the study's bioinformatics: Demultiplexing of reads and collapsing into UMI consensus sequences were performed with MIGEC, and V(D)J alignment was carried out with MiXCR. Clonotypes responding to the vaccine were identified with edgeR on replicate PBMC samples, with the criteria of FDR below 0.01 and a log2 fold change above 5 up to day 15. Each bulk clonotype received a CD4 or CD8 identity based on whether the sequenced CD4 or CD8 repertoire contained that clonotype at higher abundance. In TCRdb, the public reads were trimmed at Q25 with fastp and aligned with MiXCR, with productive beta chains retained. Here each entry gathers all rows of one CDR3 protein and keeps the most common genes and DNA. Here the V and J calls rest on TCRdb's processing, not on the authors' analysis. A total of about 170,000 distinct CDR3 sequences appear in this sample, 9.5% to 12% of them only once. 30% to 45% of the sample belongs to the ten largest clones.

This sample's treatment or condition label indicates: live attenuated yellow fever vaccine strain. PBMCs were isolated from peripheral blood using a standard Ficoll-Paque protocol. Dynabeads CD4 and CD8 positive selection kits were used to isolate CD4 and CD8 T-cell fractions. TriZol was used to extract RNA from bulk PBMCs, from CD4 and CD8 fractions, and from dextramer-positive and dextramer-negative fractions. CDR1 and CDR2 are drawn from the germline V gene: SQVTM, ANQGSEA. The CDR3 contains 14 residues, cysteine and phenylalanine counted. Only the CDR3 region is kept as DNA, spanning 42 bases read in frame from base 1. Trimming at the junction amounts to 0 bases on V and 2 bases on J, and the germline ends lie 10 bases apart. In its sample, this clonotype was seen a few times. Its antigen specificity is not known. No clone much larger than this one lies a single base away; base qualities are absent.

Sequences were derived from CD8+ T cells sorted from PBMCs, sampled 15 days after the yellow fever booster vaccination. The rearrangement combines TRBV29-1 with TRBJ2-5; the D region may be TRBD1 or TRBD2, each matching 5 bases equally. The sequence derives from a young man who received the YFV17D yellow fever vaccine. The CDR3 protein: CSVEDRGLQETQYF. The nucleotide sequence is given as TGCAGCGTTGAAGATCGGGGCCTACAAGAGACCCAGTACTTC.